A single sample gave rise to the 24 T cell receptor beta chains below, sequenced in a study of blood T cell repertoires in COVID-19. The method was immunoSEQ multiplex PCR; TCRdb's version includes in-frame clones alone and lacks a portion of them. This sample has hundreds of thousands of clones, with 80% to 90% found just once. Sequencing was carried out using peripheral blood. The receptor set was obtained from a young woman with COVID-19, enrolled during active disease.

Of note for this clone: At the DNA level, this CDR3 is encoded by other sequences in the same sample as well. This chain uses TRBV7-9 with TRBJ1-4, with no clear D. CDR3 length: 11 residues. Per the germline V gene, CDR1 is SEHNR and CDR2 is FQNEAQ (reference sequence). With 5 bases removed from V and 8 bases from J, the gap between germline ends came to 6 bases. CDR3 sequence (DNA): TGTGCCAGCAGCCGAGGGGAAAAACTGTTTTTT. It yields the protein CASSRGEKLFF.

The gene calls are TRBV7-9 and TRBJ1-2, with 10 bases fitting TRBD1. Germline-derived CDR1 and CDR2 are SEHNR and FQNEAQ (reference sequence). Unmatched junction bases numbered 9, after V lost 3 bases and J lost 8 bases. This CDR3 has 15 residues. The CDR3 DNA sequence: TGTGCCAGCAGCTTGCCGACAGGGGGCGGAGAGGGCTACACCTTC. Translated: CASSLPTGGGEGYTF. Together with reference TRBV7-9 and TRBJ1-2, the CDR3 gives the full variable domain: DTGVSQNPRHKITKRGQNVTFRCDPISEHNRLYWYRQTLGQGPEFLTYFQNEAQLEKSRLLSDRFSAERPKGSFSTLEIQRTEQGDSAMYLCASSLPTGGGEGYTFGSGTRLTVV.

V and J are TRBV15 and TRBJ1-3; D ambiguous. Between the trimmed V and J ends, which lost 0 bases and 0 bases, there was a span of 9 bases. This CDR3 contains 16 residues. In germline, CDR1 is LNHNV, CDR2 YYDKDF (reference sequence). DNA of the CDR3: TGTGCCACCAGCAGAGATTACGTAGACTCTGGAAACACCATATATTTT. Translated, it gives CATSRDYVDSGNTIYF.

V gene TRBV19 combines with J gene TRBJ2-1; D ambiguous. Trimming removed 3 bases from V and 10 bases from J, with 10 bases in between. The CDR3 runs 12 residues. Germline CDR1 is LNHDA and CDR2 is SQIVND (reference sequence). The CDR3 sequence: CASSMNVREQFF. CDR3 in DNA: TGTGCCAGTAGTATGAATGTACGGGAGCAGTTCTTC.

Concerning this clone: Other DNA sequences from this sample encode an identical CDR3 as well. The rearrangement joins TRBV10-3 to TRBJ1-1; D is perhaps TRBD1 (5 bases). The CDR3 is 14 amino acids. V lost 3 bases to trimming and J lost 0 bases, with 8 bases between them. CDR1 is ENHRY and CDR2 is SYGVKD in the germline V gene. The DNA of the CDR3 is TGTGCCATCAGTGAAGGGGCACTGAACACTGAAGCTTTCTTT. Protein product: CAISEGALNTEAFF.

CDR3 DNA sequence: TGTGCCAGCAGCCCGGGCCTGGGGGAGGATTCACCCCTCCACTTT. Amino acid sequence: CASSPGLGEDSPLHF. This chain uses TRBV7-2 with TRBJ1-6; maybe TRBD1 (5 bases). Looked up from germline, CDR1 is SGHTA and CDR2 is FQGNSA. The CDR3 runs to 15 residues. V was pared by 5 bases and J by 8 bases, with 16 bases between.

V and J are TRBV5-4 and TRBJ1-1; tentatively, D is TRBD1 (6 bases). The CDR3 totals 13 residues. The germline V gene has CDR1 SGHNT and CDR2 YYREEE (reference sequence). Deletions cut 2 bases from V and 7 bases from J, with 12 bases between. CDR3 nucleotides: TGTGCCAGCAGCTTCAAGGGGGACCTTGAAGCTTTCTTT. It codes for CASSFKGDLEAFF.

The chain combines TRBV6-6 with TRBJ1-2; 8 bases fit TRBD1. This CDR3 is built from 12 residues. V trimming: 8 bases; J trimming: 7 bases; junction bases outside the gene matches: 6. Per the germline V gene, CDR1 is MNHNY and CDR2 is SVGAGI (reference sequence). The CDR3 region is CASGTGDGGYTF. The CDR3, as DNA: TGTGCCAGCGGGACAGGTGATGGTGGCTACACCTTC.

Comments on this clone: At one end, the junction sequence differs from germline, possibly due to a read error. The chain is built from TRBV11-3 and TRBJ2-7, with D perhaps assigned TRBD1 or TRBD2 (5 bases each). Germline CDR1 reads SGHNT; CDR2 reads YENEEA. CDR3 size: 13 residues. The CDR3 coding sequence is TGTGCCAGCAGTTTAGAGGGGCAGGACGAGCAGTACTTC. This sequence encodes CASSLEGQDEQYF.

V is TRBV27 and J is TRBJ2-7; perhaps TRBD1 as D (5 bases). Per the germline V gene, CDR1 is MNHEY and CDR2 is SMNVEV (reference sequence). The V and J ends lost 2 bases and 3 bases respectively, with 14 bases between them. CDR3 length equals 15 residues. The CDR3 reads CASSLKTSGFYEQYF. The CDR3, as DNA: TGTGCCAGCAGTTTAAAAACCTCAGGGTTCTACGAGCAGTACTTC.

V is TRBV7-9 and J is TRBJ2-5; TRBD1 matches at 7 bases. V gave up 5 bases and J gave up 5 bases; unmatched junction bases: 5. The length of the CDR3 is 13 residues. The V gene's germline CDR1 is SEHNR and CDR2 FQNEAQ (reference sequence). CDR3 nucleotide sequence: TGTGCCAGCAGCCGGGACAGACGGGAGACCCAGTACTTC. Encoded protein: CASSRDRRETQYF.

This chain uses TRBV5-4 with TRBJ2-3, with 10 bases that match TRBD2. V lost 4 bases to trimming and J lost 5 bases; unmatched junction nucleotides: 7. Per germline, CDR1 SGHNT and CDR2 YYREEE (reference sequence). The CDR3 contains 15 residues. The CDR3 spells CASSPSGSRGDTQYF. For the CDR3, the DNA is TGTGCCAGCAGCCCTAGCGGGAGTCGGGGAGATACGCAGTATTTT.

CDR3 amino acids: CASSPRPGDTEAFF. The CDR3 DNA is TGTGCCAGCAGCCCACGACCGGGAGACACTGAAGCTTTCTTT. This chain links TRBV27 with TRBJ1-1; D is unclear. V dropped 6 bases and J dropped 3 bases, with 14 bases sitting between them. The CDR3 runs to 14 residues. In germline, CDR1 is MNHEY, CDR2 SMNVEV (reference sequence).

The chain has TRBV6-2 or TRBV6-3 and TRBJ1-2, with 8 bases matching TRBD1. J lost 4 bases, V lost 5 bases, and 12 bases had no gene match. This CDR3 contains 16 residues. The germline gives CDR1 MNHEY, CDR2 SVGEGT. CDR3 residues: CASSPRRTGWIYGYTF. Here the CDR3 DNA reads TGTGCCAGCAGTCCGAGGCGGACAGGGTGGATCTATGGCTACACCTTC.

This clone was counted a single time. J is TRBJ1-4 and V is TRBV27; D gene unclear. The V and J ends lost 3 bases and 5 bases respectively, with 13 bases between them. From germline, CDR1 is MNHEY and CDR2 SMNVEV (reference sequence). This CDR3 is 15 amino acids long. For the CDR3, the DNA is TGTGCCAGCAGTTTTTCACGCAGGATAAATGAAAAACTGTTTTTT. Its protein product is CASSFSRRINEKLFF.

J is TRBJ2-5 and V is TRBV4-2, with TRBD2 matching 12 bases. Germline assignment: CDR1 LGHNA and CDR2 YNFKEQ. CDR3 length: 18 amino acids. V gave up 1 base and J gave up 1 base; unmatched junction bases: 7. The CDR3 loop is CASSQAGTSGSVQETQYF. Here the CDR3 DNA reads TGTGCCAGCAGCCAAGCCGGGACTAGCGGGTCCGTCCAAGAGACCCAGTACTTC.

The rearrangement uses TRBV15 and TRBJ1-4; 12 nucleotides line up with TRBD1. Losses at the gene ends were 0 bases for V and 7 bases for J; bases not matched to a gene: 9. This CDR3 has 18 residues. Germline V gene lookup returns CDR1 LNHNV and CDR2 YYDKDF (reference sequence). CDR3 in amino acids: CATSRDLGQGARGEKLFF. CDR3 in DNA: TGTGCCACCAGCAGAGATCTGGGACAGGGGGCGCGGGGTGAAAAACTGTTTTTT. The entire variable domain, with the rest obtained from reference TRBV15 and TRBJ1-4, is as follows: DAMVIQNPRYQVTQFGKPVTLSCSQTLNHNVMYWYQQKSSQAPKLLFHYYDKDFNNEADTPDNFQSRRPNTSFCFLDIRSPGLGDTAMYLCATSRDLGQGARGEKLFFGSGTQLSVL.

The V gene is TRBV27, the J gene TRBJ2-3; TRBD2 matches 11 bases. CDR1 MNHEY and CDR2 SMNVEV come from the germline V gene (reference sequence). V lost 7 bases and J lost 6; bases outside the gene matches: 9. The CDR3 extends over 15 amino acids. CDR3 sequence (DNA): TGTGCCAGCATTAAGACTAGCGGGATTTTGGATACGCAGTATTTT. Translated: CASIKTSGILDTQYF.

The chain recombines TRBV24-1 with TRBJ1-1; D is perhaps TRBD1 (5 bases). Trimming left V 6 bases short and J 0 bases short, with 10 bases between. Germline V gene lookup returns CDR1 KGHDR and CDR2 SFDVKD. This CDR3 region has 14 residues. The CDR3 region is CATSRGDMNTEAFF. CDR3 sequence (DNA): TGTGCCACCAGTCGGGGGGATATGAACACTGAAGCTTTCTTT.

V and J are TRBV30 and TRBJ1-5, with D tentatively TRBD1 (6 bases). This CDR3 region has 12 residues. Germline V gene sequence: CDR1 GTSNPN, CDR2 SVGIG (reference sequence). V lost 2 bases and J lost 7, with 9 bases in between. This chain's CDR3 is CAWSRDNQPQHF. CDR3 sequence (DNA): TGTGCCTGGAGTAGGGACAACCAGCCCCAGCATTTT.

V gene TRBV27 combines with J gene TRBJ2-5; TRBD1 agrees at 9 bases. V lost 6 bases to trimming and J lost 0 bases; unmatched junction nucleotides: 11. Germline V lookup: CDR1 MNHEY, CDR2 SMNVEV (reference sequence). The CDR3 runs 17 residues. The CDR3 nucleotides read TGTGCCAGCAGCCCCGCTCGCTGGACAGGGGACCAAGAGACCCAGTACTTC. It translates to CASSPARWTGDQETQYF.

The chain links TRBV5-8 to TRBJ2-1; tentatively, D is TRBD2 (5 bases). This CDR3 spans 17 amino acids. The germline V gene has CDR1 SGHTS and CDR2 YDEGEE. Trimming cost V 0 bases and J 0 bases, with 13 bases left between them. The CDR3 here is CASSLEQRSHSYNEQFF. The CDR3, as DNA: TGTGCCAGCAGCTTGGAACAGCGGAGCCACTCCTACAATGAGCAGTTCTTC.

CDR3 sequence reads: CASSSHIRGGDEAFF. The CDR3 DNA is TGTGCCAGCAGCTCCCATATCCGGGGGGGGGATGAAGCTTTCTTT. J is TRBJ1-1 and V is TRBV28; tentatively, D is TRBD1 (5 bases). V was trimmed by 6 bases and J by 7 bases, leaving 21 bases between them. This CDR3 contains 15 residues. CDR1 is MDHEN and CDR2 is SYDVKM in the germline V gene.

The CDR3: CASSYLGTSGGANNEQFF. CDR3 coding DNA: TGTGCCAGCAGTTACCTCGGGACTAGCGGGGGCGCTAACAATGAGCAGTTCTTC. The V and J genes are TRBV6-2 or TRBV6-3 and TRBJ2-1; 14 positions match TRBD2. V gave up 2 bases and J gave up 5 bases; unmatched junction bases: 8. This CDR3 is 18 amino acids long. Germline V gene sequence: CDR1 MNHEY, CDR2 SVGEGT.